The clone carrying this T cell receptor beta chain ranks as medium-sized. The record originates from a study of early T cells in non-severe SARS-CoV-2 infection. TCRdb processed the 5' RACE reads anew with MiXCR; each CDR3 protein has one entry. In the table there are some 30,000 distinct CDR3 sequences, 5% to 6.5% of which are singletons. V lost 7 bases and J lost 0, with 15 bases in between. The CDR3 length is 15 residues. The V gene's germline CDR1 is MNHNS and CDR2 SASEGT. The V call is TRBV6-1, the J call TRBJ2-5; D unresolved. This receptor was taken from an adult who was a healthcare worker with PCR-confirmed SARS-CoV-2 infection or an uninfected control (not recorded which). Sequenced sample: whole blood. The CDR3: CASTLSAAYQETQYF. The CDR3 region has the DNA TGTGCCAGCACTTTATCCGCGGCGTACCAAGAGACCCAGTACTTC.